This T cell receptor beta chain appears in the sequencing data of a study of persistence of HIV-infected CD4 T cells (dated by TCRdb to 2018 to 2020). With regard to the full study: The study isolated CMV- and HIV-1 Gag-responding CD4+ T cells from ART-treated individuals to examine antigen-driven clonal expansion of HIV-1-infected cells. TCRbeta sequencing assessed the clonality of all cells in each sorted population, while proviral sequencing assessed the clonality of infected cells. Cross-participant TCR cluster analysis included 8 or 9 participants for CMV and more than five participants for Gag. The median time participants had been on suppressive ART was 7 to 9 years. Peripheral blood samples of up to about 200 mL were taken at multiple time points, with the exception of a couple of participants who underwent leukapheresis at a single time point.

The treatment or condition label corresponds to: suppressive antiretroviral therapy. Cells were stimulated with lysates of CMV-infected fibroblasts at roughly 10 ug/mL. Nonresponding CD40L-negative CD69-negative CD45RO-high memory CD4+ T cells were sorted as memory populations depleted of antigen-responding cells. HIV-1-infected adults in whom suppressive ART had been started during chronic infection were enrolled as participants. For at least 4 years, participants had undetectable plasma HIV-1 RNA, below 50 copies/mL. To be included, participants needed a CD4+ T cell count above 400 cells/uL and a positive CMV serology. Before stimulation, PBMCs were isolated using density centrifugation and depleted of CD8+ T cells. For 18 hours, CD8-depleted PBMCs were stimulated with anti-CD28/CD49d costimulation, a CD40-blocking antibody, and enfuvirtide, which was added to prevent new infections. Cell sorting was performed on a Beckman Coulter MoFlo Legacy or XDP sorter, and dead cells were excluded with propidium iodide. Genomic DNA was extracted using the QIAamp DNA Mini Kit for samples with more than one million cells and using the Quick-DNA Microprep Kit for all other samples.

The research as a whole found: Bulk TCR analyses could not be restricted to the rare CMV-responding cells that actually carried HIV-1 proviruses. Antigen-responding cells were enriched for expanded CDR3beta sequences that were degenerate, which suggests that CD4+ responses to CMV and Gag underwent convergent selection. Few individuals were included in the study, and only a limited range of antigens was tested. A correlation was observed between TCR oligoclonality and proviral oligoclonality within the same sorted populations. TCRbeta richness in CMV- and Gag-responding cells was significantly lower than in anti-CD3/anti-CD28-responding cells; CMV-responding cells had higher oligoclonality than CD3/CD28-stimulated and Gag-responding cells.

The immunoSEQ hsTCRB assay version 4 in survey mode was used to sequence TCRbeta repertoires from genomic DNA. Genomic DNA was diluted to 7.5 to 10 ng/uL, and up to 1 ug per sample was used for TCRbeta sequencing. The authors' pipeline ran thus. Analysis of the TCRbeta data was done in ImmunoSeq Analyzer 3.0, and diversity was computed on productive nucleotide rearrangements. Lower-bound TCR diversity was estimated with the improved Chao index, and clonality with the Gini coefficient using the Immunarch R package. When different nucleotide rearrangements encoded the same CDR3beta amino acid sequence, each rearrangement was treated as a distinct clonotype. TCRbeta sequences significantly enriched in antigen-responding cells relative to anti-CD3/anti-CD28-activated cells were identified by differential abundance analysis. TCRs were clustered by predicted peptide-MHC specificity with GLIPH2, both within individual participants and across merged participant data sets. TCRdb carries this immuneACCESS record with in-frame sequences only. Its versions omit some clonotypes, under half of them owing to an unresolved V gene in the studies checked, with the rest unexplained. That table is the source of V, J and clone size, and D and trimming were worked out from the DNA. For this sample there are 25,000 to 30,000 clones; roughly 75% appear just once. In total, the top ten clones hold roughly 0.8% of the sample.

From a lookup of the germline V gene (reference sequence), CDR1 and CDR2 are LNHDA and SQIVND. V gives up 7 bases and J gives up 0 bases, and the segment between their germline ends measures 16 bases. The CDR3 runs 16 residues from the cysteine to the phenylalanine. Only the CDR3 part of the read is kept: 48 bases, read in frame from the first base. The sample holds a few counts of this clone. Its specific antigen is unknown. Base qualities were left out, and no much larger clone turns up one base away. The chain uses TRBV19 and TRBJ1-5; TRBD1 is possibly the D segment (6 matching bases). Specimen: CD4+ T cells sorted from PBMCs after approximately 18-hour stimulation, collected from a patient who received antiretroviral therapy. Reading the label with the study, this specimen's cell subset or site is: CD40L-CD69- CD45RO-high memory CD4 T cells not responding to CMV lysate. The clonotype originates from an adult woman with HIV who was CMV-seropositive. Here is the DNA: TGTGCCAGTACAAGAGGACAGAGCAATAGCAATCAGCCCCAGCATTTT. This sequence encodes CASTRGQSNSNQPQHF.